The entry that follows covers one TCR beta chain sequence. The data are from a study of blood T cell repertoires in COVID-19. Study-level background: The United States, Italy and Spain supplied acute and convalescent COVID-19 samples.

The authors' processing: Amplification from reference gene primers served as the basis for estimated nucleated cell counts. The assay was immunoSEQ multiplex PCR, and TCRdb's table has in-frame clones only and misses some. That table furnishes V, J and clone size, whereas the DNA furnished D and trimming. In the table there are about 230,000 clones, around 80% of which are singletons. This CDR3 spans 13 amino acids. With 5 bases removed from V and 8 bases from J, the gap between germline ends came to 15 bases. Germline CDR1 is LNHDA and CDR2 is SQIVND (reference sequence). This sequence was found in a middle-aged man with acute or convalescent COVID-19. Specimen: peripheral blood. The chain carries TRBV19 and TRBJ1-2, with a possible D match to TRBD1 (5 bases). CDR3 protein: CASSGHQGGGYTF. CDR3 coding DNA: TGTGCCAGTAGTGGACACCAAGGAGGGGGCTACACCTTC.